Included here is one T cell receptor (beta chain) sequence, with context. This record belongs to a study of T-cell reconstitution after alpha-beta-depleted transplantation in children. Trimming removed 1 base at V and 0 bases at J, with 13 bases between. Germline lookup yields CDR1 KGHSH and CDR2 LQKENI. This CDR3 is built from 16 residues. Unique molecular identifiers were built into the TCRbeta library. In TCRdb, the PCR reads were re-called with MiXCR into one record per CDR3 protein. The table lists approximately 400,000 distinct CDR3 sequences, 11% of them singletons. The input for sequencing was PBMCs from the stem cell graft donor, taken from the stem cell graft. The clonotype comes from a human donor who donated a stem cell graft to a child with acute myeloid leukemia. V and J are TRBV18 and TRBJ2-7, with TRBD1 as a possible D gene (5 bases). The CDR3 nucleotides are TGTGCCAGCTCACCACGGCAAAACAGGAACTCCTACGAGCAGTACTTC. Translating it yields CASSPRQNRNSYEQYF.